Shown below are 5 T cell receptor beta chains from a single sample sequenced in a study of T cell responses to AZD1222 COVID-19 vaccine. Repertoires were generated with immunoSEQ multiplex PCR, while TCRdb's copy carries only in-frame clones and drops some. The data show under 140,000 clones, with just under 95% seen just once and about 7.8% held by the top ten. The source material was peripheral blood, sampled on day 0 of AZD1222 vaccination. All receptors come from an adult in good health.

This clone was counted only a few times. The chain has TRBV5-8 and TRBJ1-5, with D possibly being TRBD1 (5 bases). V lost 0 bases and J lost 3, with 10 bases in between. Germline V gives CDR1 SGHTS, CDR2 YDEGEE. The CDR3 has 15 residues. The CDR3 DNA reads as TGTGCCAGCAGCTTGGGACAGAAGATCAATCAGCCCCAGCATTTT. Protein product: CASSLGQKINQPQHF.

This chain uses TRBV28 with TRBJ1-6; possibly TRBD1 for D (6 bases). V was clipped by 3 bases and J by 9 bases, with 15 bases between them. Germline lookup yields CDR1 MDHEN and CDR2 SYDVKM. CDR3 size: 15 residues. CDR3 residues: CASSLGARVTSPLHF. The CDR3 region has the DNA TGTGCCAGCAGTTTGGGGGCCAGGGTAACTTCACCCCTCCACTTT.

This chain joins TRBV29-1 and TRBJ1-4; 11 bases are shared with TRBD1. This CDR3 contains 17 residues. Per the germline V gene, CDR1 is SQVTM and CDR2 is ANQGSEA. With 4 bases clipped from V and 8 bases from J, the junction kept 15 bases outside the gene matches. The CDR3 DNA follows: TGCAGCGTTGTGAACGGGACAGGGGGTAAGGTTCGGGAAAAACTGTTTTTT. Amino acids: CSVVNGTGGKVREKLFF.

V gene TRBV2 combines with J gene TRBJ2-1; 7 positions agree with TRBD2. This CDR3 has 17 amino acids. J was trimmed by 9 bases and V by 5 bases; bases with no gene match: 19. Germline V lookup: CDR1 SNHLY, CDR2 FYNNEI. CDR3 DNA: TGTGCCAGCAGTCCCCACCGACTAGCCTCGTCGGTAAGTGAGCAGTTCTTC. This gives the protein CASSPHRLASSVSEQFF.

The chain couples TRBV2 to TRBJ2-6; 9 nucleotides match TRBD1. The CDR3 runs 17 residues. The germline V gene has CDR1 SNHLY and CDR2 FYNNEI. Trimming removed 8 bases from V and 2 bases from J; junction bases left unmatched: 10. The chain's CDR3 is CASAPGQGVAGANVLTF. CDR3 nucleotides: TGTGCCAGCGCACCGGGACAGGGAGTTGCTGGGGCCAACGTCCTGACTTTC.